The 29 T cell receptor beta chains presented below share a single source sample, sequenced in a study of blood T cell repertoires in COVID-19. Assay: immunoSEQ multiplex PCR; the TCRdb copy retains only in-frame clones and omits some. The data contain roughly 300,000 clones, about 76% of them singletons. Sequencing was performed on peripheral blood. All receptors derive from a woman aged 55-75 years with active or convalescent COVID-19.

This rearrangement joins TRBV19 to TRBJ2-1; 9 nucleotides agree with TRBD2. There are 16 residues in the CDR3. Germline V gene data show CDR1 as LNHDA and CDR2 as SQIVND (reference sequence). V was pared by 5 bases and J by 0 bases, with 5 bases of the junction left unmatched. The chain's CDR3 is CASSPGLALSYNEQFF. The CDR3 nucleotides are TGTGCCAGTAGTCCAGGACTAGCGCTCTCCTACAATGAGCAGTTCTTC. Full variable domain (rest looked up from reference TRBV19 and TRBJ2-1): DGGITQSPKYLFRKEGQNVTLSCEQNLNHDAMYWYRQDPGQGLRLIYYSQIVNDFQKGDIAEGYSVSREKKESFPLTVTSAQKNPTAFYLCASSPGLALSYNEQFFGPGTRLTVL.

This clone was recorded a few times. The V call is TRBV4-2, the J call TRBJ1-2, with D possibly TRBD1 on 5 matching bases. V was shortened by 0 bases and J by 14 bases, with 13 bases between the two germline ends. From germline, CDR1 is LGHNA and CDR2 YNFKEQ. CDR3 length: 12 amino acids. In DNA, the CDR3 is TGTGCCAGCAGCCAAGATTGGGGACTCCTAACCTTC. It specifies CASSQDWGLLTF.

This clone showed up just a few times. The genes are TRBV27 and TRBJ1-1, with D perhaps matching TRBD1 (5 bases). This CDR3 has 13 amino acids. Germline CDR1 reads MNHEY; CDR2 reads SMNVEV (reference sequence). V was trimmed by 7 bases and J by 4 bases, leaving 13 bases between them. The CDR3 sequence is CASTTRDSTEAFF. Written as DNA, the CDR3 is TGTGCCAGCACGACCAGGGATTCCACTGAAGCTTTCTTT.

The V call is TRBV2, the J call TRBJ2-3, with TRBD2 identical over 8 bases. This CDR3 contains 16 residues. Germline assignment: CDR1 SNHLY and CDR2 FYNNEI. The ends lost 4 bases at V and 3 bases at J; junction bases unmatched: 9. CDR3 amino acids: CASSVSGGGLTDTQYF. DNA of the CDR3: TGTGCCAGCAGTGTGAGTGGCGGGGGGCTTACAGATACGCAGTATTTT.

This chain links TRBV11-3 with TRBJ2-7; weak D call: TRBD1 (5 bases). V lost 1 base and J lost 2, with 12 bases in between. The CDR3 is made up of 15 amino acids. Germline lookup yields CDR1 SGHNT and CDR2 YENEEA. CDR3 nucleotide sequence: TGTGCCAGCAGCTTAGCCGGCGGACACCCCTACGAGCAGTACTTC. This translates into CASSLAGGHPYEQYF.

This chain connects TRBV2 to TRBJ2-5; a weak D match, TRBD2 (6 bases). The CDR3 totals 14 residues. Germline assignment: CDR1 SNHLY and CDR2 FYNNEI. Trimming shortened V by 4 bases and J by 5 bases, and 14 bases separated the two germline ends. CDR3 DNA: TGTGCCAGCAGTGTGAAACTAGCTTTCGAGACCCAGTACTTC. It yields the protein CASSVKLAFETQYF.

The V and J genes are TRBV5-4 and TRBJ2-7; unclear D gene. Germline V gives CDR1 SGHNT, CDR2 YYREEE (reference sequence). The CDR3 contains 11 residues. Trimming left V 2 bases short and J 5 bases short, with 5 bases between. CDR3 nucleotides: TGTGCCAGCAGCTTTCTTAACGAGCAGTACTTC. It encodes CASSFLNEQYF.

The genes are TRBV7-3 and TRBJ2-1, with TRBD2 identical over 8 bases. CDR1 and CDR2 from the germline V gene are SGHTA and FQGTGA. The CDR3 runs to 15 residues. Trimming at V came to 2 bases and at J to 5 bases, leaving 5 bases not matched to a gene. The CDR3 nucleotides are TGTGCCAGCAGCTTAGGCGGGGGGTTTGACAATGAGCAGTTCTTC. Protein product: CASSLGGGFDNEQFF.

This chain uses TRBV18 with TRBJ2-7, with unresolved D. This CDR3 contains 14 residues. V dropped 3 bases and J dropped 4 bases, with 13 bases sitting between them. Germline V lookup: CDR1 KGHSH, CDR2 LQKENI. CDR3 nucleotides: TGTGCCAGCTCACCTACGGTAACTTCGTACGAGCAGTACTTC. This sequence encodes CASSPTVTSYEQYF.

This chain joins TRBV19 and TRBJ1-2, with TRBD1 matching over 7 bases. Germline lookup yields CDR1 LNHDA and CDR2 SQIVND (reference sequence). The CDR3 consists of 13 residues. The V and J ends lost 7 bases and 3 bases, in that order; junction bases with no gene match: 5. CDR3 region: CASMRGRDYGYTF. The CDR3, as DNA: TGTGCCAGTATGAGGGGGCGGGACTATGGCTACACCTTC.

Only a few counts were recorded for this clone. J is TRBJ2-7 and V is TRBV21-1; TRBD1, the table's D call, lacks a check against the DNA. TRBV21-1 is assigned pseudogene status. This CDR3 has 13 residues. CDR3 bases: TGTGCCAGCAGCAGCAAGTACCGGGACAGGAAAAACTTC. Protein product: CASSSKYRDRKNF.

This sequence joins TRBV10-3 and TRBJ2-2, with D possibly matching TRBD1 (5 bases). Germline V gene sequence: CDR1 ENHRY, CDR2 SYGVKD. V gave up 6 bases and J gave up 3 bases, with 14 bases separating them. The length of the CDR3 is 15 residues. CDR3 amino acids: CAISDHQGDTGELFF. The CDR3 DNA reads as TGTGCCATCAGCGACCATCAGGGTGACACCGGGGAGCTGTTTTTT.

The rearrangement links TRBV3-1 (or the pseudogene TRBV3-2) to TRBJ2-2; D ambiguous. CDR3 size: 14 residues. Looked up from germline, CDR1 is LGHDT and CDR2 is YNNKEL (reference sequence). The V end lost 5 bases, the J end lost 4 bases, and 11 bases lay between the germline ends. The CDR3 spells CASSFLGGTGELFF. The DNA for the CDR3 is TGTGCCAGCAGCTTCCTAGGCGGCACCGGGGAGCTGTTTTTT.

The chain combines TRBV18 with TRBJ1-1, with D perhaps matching TRBD1 (5 bases). Germline assignment: CDR1 KGHSH and CDR2 LQKENI. The CDR3 has 15 amino acids. V was pared by 8 bases and J by 1 base, with 17 bases between. CDR3 region: CASTTSGHPNTEAFF. CDR3 DNA sequence: TGTGCCAGCACGACTAGTGGACACCCGAACACTGAAGCTTTCTTT. The full variable domain, completed using reference TRBV18 and TRBJ1-1, is NAGVMQNPRHLVRRRGQEARLRCSPMKGHSHVYWYRQLPEEGLKFMVYLQKENIIDESGMPKERFSAEFPKEGPSILRIQQVVRGDSAAYFCASTTSGHPNTEAFFGQGTRLTVV.

The gene calls are TRBV7-3 and TRBJ1-1; possible D gene TRBD1, 6 bases. Germline CDR1 is SGHTA and CDR2 is FQGTGA. The germline V and J ends were trimmed by 4 bases and 5 bases, with 11 bases remaining between them. The CDR3 runs 13 residues. The CDR3 DNA reads TGTGCCAGCAGCTACGACAGGTTGACTGAAGCTTTCTTT. Residues: CASSYDRLTEAFF.

The V and J genes are TRBV2 and TRBJ2-5, with 8 bases that match TRBD2. CDR1 is SNHLY and CDR2 is FYNNEI in the germline V gene. The CDR3 runs to 14 residues. The V and J ends lost 5 bases and 5 bases, in that order; junction bases with no gene match: 7. In DNA form, the CDR3 reads TGTGCCAGCAGTACCGGCCGGGGGGGGGAGACCCAGTACTTC. It codes for CASSTGRGGETQYF.

This clone turned up a few times. This chain joins TRBV14 and TRBJ2-1, with 8 nucleotides matching TRBD2. CDR1 and CDR2 (germline): SGHDN, FVKESK. The CDR3 contains 13 residues. V shed 4 bases and J 9 bases; nucleotides not matched to a gene: 5. The CDR3 spells CASSLGLGREQFF. The CDR3 DNA reads TGTGCCAGCAGCCTGGGACTAGGGCGTGAGCAGTTCTTC. The complete variable domain, with remaining parts taken from reference TRBV14 and TRBJ2-1, reads EAGVTQFPSHSVIEKGQTVTLRCDPISGHDNLYWYRRVMGKEIKFLLHFVKESKQDESGMPNNRFLAERTGGTYSTLKVQPAELEDSGVYFCASSLGLGREQFFGPGTRLTVL.

V usage is TRBV9 and J usage is TRBJ1-1; TRBD1 agrees at 7 bases. The germline CDR1 and CDR2 sequences are SGDLS and YYNGEE. Trimming at V came to 3 bases and at J to 4 bases, leaving 12 bases not matched to a gene. The CDR3 contains 16 residues. DNA of the CDR3: TGTGCCAGCAGCGCGGGACTTGGACAGGCGAGCACTGAAGCTTTCTTT. Protein sequence: CASSAGLGQASTEAFF.

The chain carries TRBV5-4 and TRBJ2-5, with D possibly TRBD2 on 5 matching bases. Trimming shortened V by 0 bases and J by 2 bases, and 11 bases separated the two germline ends. Germline assignment: CDR1 SGHNT and CDR2 YYREEE (reference sequence). The CDR3 has 15 amino acids. CDR3 protein: CASSLATGLQETQYF. The CDR3 nucleotides are TGTGCCAGCAGCTTGGCCACGGGGTTGCAAGAGACCCAGTACTTC.

This rearrangement joins TRBV9 to TRBJ1-1; 7 bases line up with TRBD1. The CDR3 has 14 residues. Trimming took 5 bases from V and 0 from J; bases not matched to a gene: 4. The germline gives CDR1 SGDLS, CDR2 YYNGEE. This CDR3 is CASRPGQLNTEAFF. The CDR3, as DNA: TGTGCCAGCAGGCCGGGACAGTTGAACACTGAAGCTTTCTTT.

V is TRBV5-6 and J is TRBJ1-3; D possibly corresponds to TRBD1 (5 bases). V lost 0 bases and J lost 4, with 11 bases in between. The CDR3 contains 15 residues. Germline loops: CDR1 SGHDT, CDR2 YYEEEE. CDR3 nucleotides: TGTGCCAGCAGCTTGGCCCGGCAGGGCGGAAACACCATATATTTT. Protein: CASSLARQGGNTIYF. The variable domain in full, completed from reference TRBV5-6 and TRBJ1-3, reads DAGVTQSPTHLIKTRGQQVTLRCSPKSGHDTVSWYQQALGQGPQFIFQYYEEEERQRGNFPDRFSGHQFPNYSSELNVNALLLGDSALYLCASSLARQGGNTIYFGEGSWLTVV.

Regarding this clone: The same CDR3 can be traced to other DNA sequences in this sample. The rearrangement links TRBV28 to TRBJ1-5; no reliable D call. This CDR3 has 15 residues. Germline assignment: CDR1 MDHEN and CDR2 SYDVKM. Trimming pared 5 bases from V and 0 bases from J, leaving 11 bases between. For the CDR3, the DNA is TGTGCCAGCAGTCCCCGTCGGGGTAGCAATCAGCCCCAGCATTTT. Residues: CASSPRRGSNQPQHF.

V gene TRBV9 combines with J gene TRBJ2-2, with 9 nucleotides matching TRBD2. With 0 bases clipped from V and 5 bases from J, the junction kept 2 bases outside the gene matches. Germline CDR1 SGDLS, CDR2 YYNGEE. The CDR3 runs to 15 residues. The CDR3 DNA reads as TGTGCCAGCAGCGTAGGTCTAGCGGGGACCGGGGAGCTGTTTTTT. Translation: CASSVGLAGTGELFF. The full variable domain, its missing parts supplied by reference TRBV9 and TRBJ2-2, is DSGVTQTPKHLITATGQRVTLRCSPRSGDLSVYWYQQSLDQGLQFLIQYYNGEERAKGNILERFSAQQFPDLHSELNLSSLELGDSALYFCASSVGLAGTGELFFGEGSRLTVL.

The chain recombines TRBV27 with TRBJ1-5; possible D gene TRBD1, 5 bases. Germline CDR1 and CDR2: MNHEY and SMNVEV (reference sequence). The ends were cut back, 10 bases at V and 0 bases at J, with 16 bases in the middle. This CDR3 comprises 15 residues. The CDR3 is CATRATGYSNQPQHF. The DNA of the CDR3 is TGTGCCACCCGGGCTACAGGCTATAGCAATCAGCCCCAGCATTTT.

This clone was counted once. The J gene is TRBJ1-6, the V gene TRBV6-5, with D unclear. Germline V lookup: CDR1 MNHEY, CDR2 SVGAGI. The V end was cut by 6 bases, the J end by 3 bases, with 6 bases between. The CDR3 covers 13 residues. CDR3: CASRADYNSPLHF. The CDR3 DNA is TGTGCCAGCAGGGCTGACTATAATTCACCCCTCCACTTT.

This clone was observed a single time. V is TRBV10-1 and J is TRBJ2-5, with D maybe TRBD1 (6 bases). The germline gives CDR1 WNHNN, CDR2 SYGVQD (reference sequence). With 2 bases removed from V and 3 bases from J, the gap between germline ends came to 7 bases. The CDR3 sequence is 13 residues long. For the CDR3, the DNA is TGCGCCAGCAGTGAGCCAGGGGAAGAGACCCAGTACTTC. Encoded protein: CASSEPGEETQYF.

V gene TRBV10-3 combines with J gene TRBJ2-1, with D uncertain. The CDR3 length is 15 residues. V was shortened by 0 bases and J by 0 bases, with 6 bases between the two germline ends. The germline V gene encodes CDR1 ENHRY and CDR2 SYGVKD. CDR3 protein: CAISESSSSYNEQFF. CDR3 nucleotides: TGTGCCATCAGTGAGTCGTCTAGCTCCTACAATGAGCAGTTCTTC.

V and J are TRBV6-4 and TRBJ1-1, with D perhaps TRBD1 (6 bases). The CDR3 has 15 residues. Germline-derived CDR1 and CDR2 are MRHNA and SNTAGT. V was trimmed by 2 bases and J by 3 bases, leaving 13 bases between them. In nucleotides, the CDR3 is TGTGCCAGCAGTGACATTCTCAGGGGCTACACTGAAGCTTTCTTT. Its protein is CASSDILRGYTEAFF.

This chain links TRBV10-1 with TRBJ2-1, with 12 bases matching TRBD2. V lost 5 bases and J lost 8; bases outside the gene matches: 7. The CDR3 covers 15 residues. CDR1 is WNHNN and CDR2 is SYGVQD in the germline V gene (reference sequence). CDR3 loop: CASSPTSGGLDEQFF. CDR3 nucleotides: TGCGCCAGCAGTCCGACTAGCGGGGGCCTCGATGAGCAGTTCTTC.